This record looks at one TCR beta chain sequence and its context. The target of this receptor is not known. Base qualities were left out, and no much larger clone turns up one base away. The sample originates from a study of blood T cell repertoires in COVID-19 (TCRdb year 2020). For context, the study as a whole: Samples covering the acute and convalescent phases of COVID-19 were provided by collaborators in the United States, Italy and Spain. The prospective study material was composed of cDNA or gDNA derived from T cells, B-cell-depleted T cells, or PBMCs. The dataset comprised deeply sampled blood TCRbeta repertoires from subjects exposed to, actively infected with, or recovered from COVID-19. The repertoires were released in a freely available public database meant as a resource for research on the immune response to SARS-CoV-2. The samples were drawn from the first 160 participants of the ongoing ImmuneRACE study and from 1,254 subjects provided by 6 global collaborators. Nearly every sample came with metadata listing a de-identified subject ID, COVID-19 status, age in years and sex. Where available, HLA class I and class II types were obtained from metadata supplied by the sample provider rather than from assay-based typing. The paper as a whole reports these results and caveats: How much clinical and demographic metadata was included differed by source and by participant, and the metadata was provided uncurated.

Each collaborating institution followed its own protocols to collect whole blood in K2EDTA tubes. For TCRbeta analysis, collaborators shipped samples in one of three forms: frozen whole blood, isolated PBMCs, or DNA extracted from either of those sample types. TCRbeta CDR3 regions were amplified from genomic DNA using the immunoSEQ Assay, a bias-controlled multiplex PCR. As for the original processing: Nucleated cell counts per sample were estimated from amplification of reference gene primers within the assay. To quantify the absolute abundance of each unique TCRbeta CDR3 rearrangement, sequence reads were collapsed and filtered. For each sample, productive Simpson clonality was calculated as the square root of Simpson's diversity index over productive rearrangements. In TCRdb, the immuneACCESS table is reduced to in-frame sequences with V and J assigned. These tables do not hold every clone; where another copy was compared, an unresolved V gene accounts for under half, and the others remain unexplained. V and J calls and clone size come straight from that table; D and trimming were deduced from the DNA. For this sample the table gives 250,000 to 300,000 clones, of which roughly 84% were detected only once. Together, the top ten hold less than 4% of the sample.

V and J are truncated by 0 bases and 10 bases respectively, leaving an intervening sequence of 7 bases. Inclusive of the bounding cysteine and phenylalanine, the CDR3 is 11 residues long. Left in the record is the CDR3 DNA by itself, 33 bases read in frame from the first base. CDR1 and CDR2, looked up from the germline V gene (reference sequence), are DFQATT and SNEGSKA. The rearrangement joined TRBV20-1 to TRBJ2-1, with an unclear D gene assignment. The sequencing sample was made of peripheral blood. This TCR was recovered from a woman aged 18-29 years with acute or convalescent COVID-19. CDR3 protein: CSARDRREQFF. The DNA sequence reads TGCAGTGCTAGAGATAGGAGAGAGCAGTTCTTC.